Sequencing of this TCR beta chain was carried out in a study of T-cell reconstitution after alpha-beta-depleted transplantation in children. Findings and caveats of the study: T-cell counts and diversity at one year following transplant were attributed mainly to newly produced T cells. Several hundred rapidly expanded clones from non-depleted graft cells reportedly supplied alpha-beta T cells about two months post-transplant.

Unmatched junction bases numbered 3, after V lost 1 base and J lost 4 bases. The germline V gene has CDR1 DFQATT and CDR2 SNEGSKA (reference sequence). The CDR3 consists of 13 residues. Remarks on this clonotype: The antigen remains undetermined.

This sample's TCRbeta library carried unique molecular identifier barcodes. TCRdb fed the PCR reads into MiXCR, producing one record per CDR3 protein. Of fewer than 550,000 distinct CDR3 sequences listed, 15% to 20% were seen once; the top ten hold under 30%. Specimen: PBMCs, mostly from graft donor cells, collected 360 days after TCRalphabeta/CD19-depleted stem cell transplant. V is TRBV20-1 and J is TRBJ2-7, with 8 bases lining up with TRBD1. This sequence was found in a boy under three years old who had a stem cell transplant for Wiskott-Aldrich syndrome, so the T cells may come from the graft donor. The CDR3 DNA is TGCAGTGCTAGAGGGGGACAGGCATACGAGCAGTACTTC. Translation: CSARGGQAYEQYF.